These 31 T cell receptor beta chains were sequenced from one sample in a study of vaccination effects on CD4 cells after COVID-19. Within the ViraFEST assay, antigen-specific CD4+ T cells underwent expansion with viral peptide pools prior to sequencing. At the end of roughly ten days of culture, CD4+ T cells were isolated. Participants received two doses of either the BNT162b2 or mRNA-1273 vaccine. The assay was immunoSEQ multiplex PCR, and TCRdb's table has in-frame clones only and misses some. Of under 20,000 clones in the sample, around 64% were seen once. No antigen is known for these receptors. The source material was CD4+ T cells from PBMCs cultured with SARS-CoV-2 spike peptides, sampled after COVID-19 vaccination. The source is a human donor who received a COVID-19 vaccine.

The chain combines TRBV5-4 with TRBJ2-7, with TRBD2 as a possible D gene (5 bases). The CDR3 is 15 amino acids. Germline values: CDR1 SGHNT, CDR2 YYREEE (reference sequence). V lost 4 bases and J lost 1, with 15 bases in between. The CDR3 here is CASSGGTIPSYEQYF. The DNA of the CDR3 is TGTGCCAGCAGCGGAGGAACAATCCCTTCCTACGAGCAGTACTTC.

This chain connects TRBV7-2 to TRBJ1-2; D might be TRBD1 (5 bases). Germline V gene data show CDR1 as SGHTA and CDR2 as FQGNSA. The CDR3 spans 17 residues. The V gene lost 1 base and the J gene lost 8 bases, with 23 bases spanning the gap. The CDR3 here is CASSLEMRWQGVGGYTF. In DNA, the CDR3 is TGTGCCAGCAGCTTAGAAATGAGGTGGCAGGGTGTCGGCGGCTACACCTTC.

This clone was counted only a few times. The V and J genes are TRBV18 and TRBJ2-1; 7 bases agree with TRBD1. Trimming took 2 bases from V and 0 from J; bases not matched to a gene: 19. The length of the CDR3 is 21 residues. In germline, CDR1 is KGHSH, CDR2 LQKENI. The CDR3 sequence: CASSPRVETGRGVSSYNEQFF. The CDR3 DNA reads as TGTGCCAGCTCACCAAGGGTAGAGACAGGGAGAGGAGTGAGCTCCTACAATGAGCAGTTCTTC.

The chain combines TRBV4-2 with TRBJ1-2, with TRBD1 matching 7 bases. CDR1 is LGHNA and CDR2 is YNFKEQ in the germline V gene. Unmatched junction bases numbered 4, after V lost 0 bases and J lost 3 bases. The CDR3 consists of 15 residues. The CDR3 sequence is CASSQDSGTDYGYTF. In nucleotides, the CDR3 is TGTGCCAGCAGCCAAGATTCAGGGACAGACTATGGCTACACCTTC.

The chain joins TRBV7-9 to TRBJ2-7; tentative D call: TRBD1 (6 bases). Germline V lookup: CDR1 SEHNR, CDR2 FQNEAQ (reference sequence). This CDR3 comprises 16 residues. Between the trimmed V and J ends, which lost 3 bases and 5 bases, there was a span of 20 bases. The CDR3 DNA follows: TGTGCCAGCAGCTTCAGCCGGGACCTAGGGGGACACGAGCAGTACTTC. Its translation is CASSFSRDLGGHEQYF.

The J gene is TRBJ2-2, the V gene TRBV19; 16 bases agree with TRBD2. V trimming: 3 bases; J trimming: 3 bases; junction bases outside the gene matches: 10. The CDR3 is 20 residues long. CDR1 LNHDA and CDR2 SQIVND come from the germline V gene (reference sequence). The CDR3 here is CASSIEGPGLAGGHTGELFF. The CDR3 nucleotides read TGTGCCAGTAGTATTGAAGGACCGGGACTAGCGGGAGGGCACACCGGGGAGCTGTTTTTT.

The chain carries TRBV5-5 and TRBJ1-3; 9 positions agree with TRBD1. The CDR3 sequence is 14 residues long. V gave up 2 bases and J gave up 7 bases; unmatched junction bases: 4. Germline V lookup: CDR1 SGHKS, CDR2 YYEKEE (reference sequence). The CDR3 nucleotides read TGTGCCAGCAGCTTTTTAGACAGGGGGAACACCATATATTTT. As protein: CASSFLDRGNTIYF.

This clone has only a few counts. V usage is TRBV29-1 and J usage is TRBJ2-5; 9 bases are a match to TRBD1. Germline trimming cut 8 bases from V and 3 bases from J; bases unmatched to any gene: 4. The germline V gene encodes CDR1 SQVTM and CDR2 ANQGSEA. This CDR3 comprises 12 residues. This CDR3 is CSITGGKETQYF. The CDR3 bases are TGCAGCATAACAGGGGGCAAAGAGACCCAGTACTTC.

V usage is TRBV7-2 and J usage is TRBJ1-3; the D is unclear. The V and J ends lost 1 base and 0 bases respectively, with 10 bases between them. Germline lookup yields CDR1 SGHTA and CDR2 FQGNSA. This CDR3 region has 16 residues. The CDR3 loop reads CASSLERTVSGNTIYF. In DNA form, the CDR3 reads TGTGCCAGCAGCTTAGAAAGAACAGTCTCTGGAAACACCATATATTTT.

The CDR3 reads CASSENIRGAPYEQYF. For the CDR3, the DNA is TGTGCCAGCAGTGAAAATATCAGGGGGGCCCCCTACGAGCAGTACTTC. The chain employs TRBV6-1 and TRBJ2-7, with a tentative D call TRBD1 (7 bases). Germline-derived CDR1 and CDR2 are MNHNS and SASEGT. The ends were cut back, 2 bases at V and 2 bases at J, with 16 bases in the middle. The CDR3 extends over 16 amino acids.

This rearrangement joins TRBV27 to TRBJ1-2; D might be TRBD1 (5 bases). There are 13 residues in the CDR3. The germline V gene has CDR1 MNHEY and CDR2 SMNVEV (reference sequence). Deletions cut 3 bases from V and 9 bases from J, with 14 bases between. The CDR3 DNA sequence: TGTGCCAGCAGTTTGGGTCAGGGTGGGAGCTACACCTTC. Its protein product is CASSLGQGGSYTF.

In DNA, the CDR3 is TGTGCCTGGAGTTCCCTGGGTGAAGCTTTCTTT. Translation gives CAWSSLGEAFF. This chain links TRBV30 with TRBJ1-1; D remains ambiguous. Trimming pared 2 bases from V and 7 bases from J, leaving 8 bases between. Germline V gives CDR1 GTSNPN, CDR2 SVGIG (reference sequence). CDR3 length equals 11 residues.

The chain is built from TRBV24-1 and TRBJ1-5; D uncertain. This CDR3 has 12 amino acids. Germline V lookup: CDR1 KGHDR, CDR2 SFDVKD. V was pared by 0 bases and J by 4 bases, with 0 bases between. CDR3 sequence (DNA): TGTGCCACCAGTGATTTGAATCAGCCCCAGCATTTT. Translation gives CATSDLNQPQHF.

This clone turned up a few times. The genes are TRBV10-3 and TRBJ1-2; weak D call: TRBD1 (5 bases). Germline V gives CDR1 ENHRY, CDR2 SYGVKD. Trimming removed 6 bases at V and 4 bases at J, with 24 bases between. The CDR3 runs to 17 residues. The CDR3 bases are TGTGCCATCAGCGGTAACCTCCTAGGGGCCGCCTCCTATGGCTACACCTTC. Its translation is CAISGNLLGAASYGYTF.

The sample holds a few counts of this clone. V is TRBV7-9 and J is TRBJ2-2; the D gene is possibly TRBD1 (5 bases). CDR1 and CDR2 (germline): SEHNR, FQNEAQ (reference sequence). CDR3 size: 15 residues. V was pared by 1 base and J by 1 base, with 7 bases between. This CDR3 is CASSLGQGNTGELFF. As DNA, the CDR3 is TGTGCCAGCAGCTTAGGCCAGGGGAACACCGGGGAGCTGTTTTTT.

The chain combines TRBV7-2 with TRBJ2-3, with TRBD2 as a possible D gene (5 bases). The CDR3 extends over 15 amino acids. Trimming left V 5 bases short and J 2 bases short, with 14 bases between. Germline V CDR1 and CDR2: SGHTA, FQGNSA. The CDR3 is CASSPGLAHTDTQYF. The DNA for the CDR3 is TGTGCCAGCAGCCCAGGCCTAGCACACACAGATACGCAGTATTTT.

The V gene is TRBV19, the J gene TRBJ2-3; D uncertain. Trimming took off 5 bases at V and 3 bases at J, with 9 bases between the two ends. CDR1 and CDR2 (germline): LNHDA, SQIVND (reference sequence). This CDR3 has 13 amino acids. The CDR3: CASSADLTDTQYF. The CDR3 DNA reads as TGTGCCAGTAGTGCGGACCTAACAGATACGCAGTATTTT.

The V call is TRBV7-2, the J call TRBJ2-1, with TRBD2 identical over 10 bases. In germline, CDR1 is SGHTA, CDR2 FQGNSA. Germline trimming cut 0 bases from V and 9 bases from J; bases unmatched to any gene: 5. The CDR3 runs to 15 residues. The CDR3 DNA follows: TGTGCCAGCAGCTTAGCCAGCGGGAGGGCCGTTGAGCAGTTCTTC. Translated: CASSLASGRAVEQFF.

In its sample, this clone was seen a few times. The chain employs TRBV10-1 and TRBJ2-7; weak D call: TRBD2 (7 bases). CDR1 and CDR2 (germline): WNHNN, SYGVQD (reference sequence). The length of the CDR3 is 13 residues. V was clipped by 8 bases and J by 7 bases, with 18 bases between them. The CDR3 here is CASSVGGGWEQYF. CDR3 DNA sequence: TGCGCCAGCTCGGTGGGGGGGGGCTGGGAGCAGTACTTC.

This clone was detected once. The gene calls are TRBV28 and TRBJ2-1; D is ambiguous. V gave up 5 bases and J gave up 3 bases, with 11 bases separating them. The CDR3 loop spans 14 amino acids. CDR1 and CDR2 (germline): MDHEN, SYDVKM. CDR3 bases: TGTGCCAGCAGTGACGTGAATCTCTACAATGAGCAGTTCTTC. Protein product: CASSDVNLYNEQFF.

The CDR3 nucleotides are TGTGCCAGCAGTTTTACGTGGGGCACTGAAGCTTTCTTT. Translated: CASSFTWGTEAFF. The chain employs TRBV6-5 and TRBJ1-1; D is unresolved. This CDR3 is built from 13 residues. Trimming shortened V by 4 bases and J by 4 bases, and 10 bases separated the two germline ends. CDR1 and CDR2 (germline): MNHEY, SVGAGI.

This clone showed up just a few times. The V gene is TRBV11-2, the J gene TRBJ2-1, with TRBD2 identical over 11 bases. Trimming at V came to 5 bases and at J to 4 bases, leaving 4 bases not matched to a gene. Per the germline V gene, CDR1 is SGHAT and CDR2 is FQNNGV. This CDR3 spans 15 amino acids. The CDR3 DNA follows: TGTGCCAGCAGCAAGGGACTAGCGGTTTACAATGAGCAGTTCTTC. Translating gives CASSKGLAVYNEQFF.

This CDR3 reads CASSRQRDTQYF. The CDR3 DNA sequence: TGTGCCAGCAGCCGCCAAAGAGATACGCAGTATTTT. The chain recombines TRBV3-1 (or the pseudogene TRBV3-2) with TRBJ2-3; D remains unclear. Between the trimmed V and J ends, which lost 4 bases and 5 bases, there was a span of 7 bases. Germline values: CDR1 LGHDT, CDR2 YNNKEL (reference sequence). The CDR3 has 12 amino acids.

The chain combines TRBV19 with TRBJ2-7, with 10 bases matching TRBD1. CDR3 length equals 17 residues. Germline CDR1 is LNHDA and CDR2 is SQIVND (reference sequence). After removal of 5 bases from V and 2 bases from J, the junction contained 12 bases not matched to a gene. The CDR3 bases are TGTGCCAGTAGTCTCACCTACGGACAGGGGGGACCCTACGAGCAGTACTTC. Protein: CASSLTYGQGGPYEQYF.

The chain employs TRBV28 and TRBJ1-5; perhaps TRBD1 as D (5 bases). The CDR3 extends over 15 amino acids. V was pared by 3 bases and J by 2 bases, with 11 bases between. Germline lookup yields CDR1 MDHEN and CDR2 SYDVKM. CDR3 DNA sequence: TGTGCCAGCAGTTTGGGCAGGGTGGGCAATCAGCCCCAGCATTTT. Protein product: CASSLGRVGNQPQHF.

This sequence joins TRBV2 and TRBJ2-5, with TRBD2 identical over 12 bases. After removal of 10 bases from V and 4 bases from J, the junction contained 16 bases not matched to a gene. Per germline, CDR1 SNHLY and CDR2 FYNNEI. The CDR3 has 17 amino acids. Written as DNA, the CDR3 is TGTGCCACCCACCGAGGGCTAGCGGGGGGGCAGGGAGAGACCCAGTACTTC. Amino acid sequence: CATHRGLAGGQGETQYF.

The table lists this clone with a few counts. V is TRBV19 and J is TRBJ1-6; 7 nucleotides line up with TRBD1. The CDR3 totals 16 residues. V shed 5 bases and J 3 bases; nucleotides not matched to a gene: 7. In germline, CDR1 is LNHDA, CDR2 SQIVND (reference sequence). The CDR3 is CASSWDSRNYNSPLHF. The CDR3 DNA is TGTGCCAGTAGTTGGGACAGTCGAAACTATAATTCACCCCTCCACTTT.

The chain uses TRBV5-6 and TRBJ2-5, with D possibly matching TRBD2 (5 bases). Per germline, CDR1 SGHDT and CDR2 YYEEEE. There are 13 residues in the CDR3. The V end was cut by 5 bases, the J end by 7 bases, with 15 bases between. CDR3 in DNA: TGTGCCAGCAGAAGCGGTACCAAAGGGACCCAGTACTTC. As protein: CASRSGTKGTQYF.

This clone occurred once. The chain uses TRBV7-3 and TRBJ1-1, with 7 bases identical to TRBD1. Trimming cost V 6 bases and J 6 bases; bases outside gene matches: 7. The CDR3 is 13 amino acids. The V gene's germline CDR1 is SGHTA and CDR2 FQGTGA. CDR3 loop: CASSPGGRAEAFF. CDR3 DNA: TGTGCCAGCAGTCCAGGGGGACGAGCTGAAGCTTTCTTT.

This rearrangement joins TRBV4-3 to TRBJ1-1; D remains ambiguous. Germline CDR1 is LGHNA and CDR2 is YSLEER. V lost 4 bases and J lost 1, with 13 bases in between. This CDR3 comprises 15 residues. DNA of the CDR3: TGCGCCAGCAGCCCTGCGGATCAGACGAACACTGAAGCTTTCTTT. It is translated as CASSPADQTNTEAFF.

This chain links TRBV25-1 with TRBJ1-6, with D perhaps TRBD1 (5 bases). CDR3 length: 14 residues. Germline CDR1 reads MGHDK; CDR2 reads SYGVNS. V lost 6 bases and J lost 7, with 13 bases in between. The DNA of the CDR3 is TGTGCCAGCAGCGGGGACCGCGGCAATTCACCCCTCCACTTT. Translated, it gives CASSGDRGNSPLHF.